This T cell receptor beta chain was documented in a study of T cells in Graves' hyperthyroidism and ophthalmopathy. Germline V CDR1 and CDR2: MNHNS, SASEGT. The CDR3 consists of 13 residues. V was trimmed by 7 bases and J by 7 bases, leaving 14 bases between them. RNA transcripts gave rise to amplified TCR beta CDR3 regions. An initial round of RT-PCR targeting the TCR CDR3 relied on the HTBI primer set. Each CDR3 protein is one row after TCRdb ran MiXCR on the multiplex PCR reads. The sample records a few hundred thousand distinct CDR3 sequences, less than 20% being singletons. The receptor was derived from a man younger than 35 with Graves' ophthalmopathy. The chain recombines TRBV6-1 with TRBJ1-5; D ambiguous. Sequenced sample: blood. The CDR3 DNA sequence: TGTGCCAGCACCCCCTCCCCAGGCCAGCCCCAGCATTTT. Its protein is CASTPSPGQPQHF.